This T cell receptor (beta chain) was retrieved from a study of T cells in Graves' hyperthyroidism and ophthalmopathy. Broader study findings: From stable hyperthyroidism, ophthalmopathy was set apart by a 13 V-J model.

Amplification targeted TCR beta CDR3 regions from RNA transcripts. With the HTBI primer set, the TCR CDR3 went through a first round of RT-PCR. In TCRdb, the multiplex PCR reads were re-called with MiXCR into one record per CDR3 protein. The data show under 400,000 distinct CDR3 sequences, about 25% seen once. Trimming stripped 3 bases from V and 1 base from J, with 11 bases between. Germline loops: CDR1 SQVTM, CDR2 ANQGSEA. The CDR3 length is 14 residues. Lactation, pregnancy, other autoimmune disease or uncontrolled infection excluded patients. A word on this clonotype: The antigen remains unidentified.

The rearrangement uses TRBV29-1 and TRBJ2-3, with TRBD2 as a possible D gene (5 bases). This receptor was identified in a man in his fifties or sixties with Graves' hyperthyroidism. Sample: blood. The CDR3 reads CSVDLGLRTDTQYF. For the CDR3, the DNA is TGCAGCGTTGACCTAGGACTTCGCACAGATACGCAGTATTTT.